Presented here are 25 T cell receptor beta chains from one specimen sequenced in a study of T cells in Graves' hyperthyroidism and ophthalmopathy. Regions amplified from RNA transcripts were the TCR beta CDR3 regions. Using the HTBI primer set, a first-round RT-PCR was run on the TCR CDR3. MiXCR was run by TCRdb on the multiplex PCR reads, yielding one entry per CDR3 protein. The data contain around 190,000 distinct CDR3 sequences, around 15% of them singletons. Specimen: blood. Receptors were obtained from a woman between 50 and 59 years old with Graves' hyperthyroidism.

This clonotype was seen more than once but under ten times. J is TRBJ1-2 and V is TRBV4-1, with D unclear. The CDR3 spans 13 residues. Germline V gives CDR1 MGHRA, CDR2 YSYEKL. With 1 base removed from V and 4 bases from J, the gap between germline ends came to 7 bases. CDR3 nucleotide sequence: TGCGCCAGCAGCCAAGTGGGATCCTATGGCTACACCTTC. This sequence encodes CASSQVGSYGYTF.

This clonotype was observed many times. The V gene is TRBV6-5, the J gene TRBJ1-6; 7 nucleotides align to TRBD1. Trimming took 0 bases from V and 8 from J; bases not matched to a gene: 4. CDR1 is MNHEY and CDR2 is SVGAGI in the germline V gene. The CDR3 covers 15 residues. Here the CDR3 DNA reads TGTGCCAGCAGTTACTCGAACAGGGGCTATTCACCCCTCCACTTT. This gives the protein CASSYSNRGYSPLHF.

This clonotype has at least ten counts. This chain links TRBV7-8 with TRBJ1-2; tentatively, D is TRBD1 (6 bases). The CDR3 contains 12 residues. Germline V lookup: CDR1 SGHVS, CDR2 FQNEAQ. Trimming pared 2 bases from V and 8 bases from J, leaving 9 bases between. CDR3 nucleotides: TGTGCCAGCAGCTTAACAGGGAGAGGCTACACCTTC. This codes for CASSLTGRGYTF.

In this sample, this clonotype turned up many times. The CDR3 DNA is TGTGCCAGCAGTGAAGCAGGGGGCAGGGAGCCCCAGCATTTT. Residues: CASSEAGGREPQHF. J is TRBJ1-5 and V is TRBV2, with 7 bases fitting TRBD1. This CDR3 has 14 amino acids. V shed 0 bases and J 8 bases; nucleotides not matched to a gene: 4. The V gene's germline CDR1 is SNHLY and CDR2 FYNNEI. The full variable domain, its missing parts supplied by reference TRBV2 and TRBJ1-5, is EPEVTQTPSHQVTQMGQEVILRCVPISNHLYFYWYRQILGQKVEFLVSFYNNEISEKSEIFDDQFSVERPDGSNFTLKIRSTKLEDSAMYFCASSEAGGREPQHFGDGTRLSIL.

This clonotype was seen many times. The chain combines TRBV6-1 with TRBJ2-3, with TRBD2 identical over 10 bases. Trimming removed 11 bases from V and 5 bases from J; junction bases left unmatched: 7. The CDR3 runs 13 residues. Germline loops: CDR1 MNHNS, CDR2 SASEGT. CDR3 protein: CAALAGAIDTQYF. DNA for the CDR3: TGTGCCGCGCTAGCGGGGGCCATAGATACGCAGTATTTT.

This clonotype was seen more than once but under ten times. A read error may account for a junction end that differs from germline. The CDR3 DNA is TGTGCCGGCAGCCAAATCAGGGCGAACACTGAAGCTTTCTTT. This gives the protein CAGSQIRANTEAFF. The J gene is TRBJ1-1, the V gene TRBV3-1; perhaps TRBD1 as D (5 bases). CDR1 and CDR2 from the germline V gene are LGHDT and YNNKEL (reference sequence). The CDR3 is made up of 14 amino acids.

At least ten counts were recorded for this clonotype. V usage is TRBV2 and J usage is TRBJ2-3; 9 bases line up with TRBD1. CDR3 length: 15 amino acids. The junction had 6 bases not matched to a gene; V was cut back by 4 bases and J by 4 bases. Germline V gene data show CDR1 as SNHLY and CDR2 as FYNNEI. CDR3 nucleotide sequence: TGTGCCAGCAGTGCCCGGGACAGGGAGGCAGATACGCAGTATTTT. This codes for CASSARDREADTQYF. Full variable domain (outside the CDR3, taken from reference TRBV2 and TRBJ2-3): EPEVTQTPSHQVTQMGQEVILRCVPISNHLYFYWYRQILGQKVEFLVSFYNNEISEKSEIFDDQFSVERPDGSNFTLKIRSTKLEDSAMYFCASSARDREADTQYFGPGTRLTVL.

Many counts were recorded for this clonotype. The chain uses TRBV12-3 or TRBV12-4 and TRBJ1-5; maybe TRBD1 (5 bases). V lost 2 bases to trimming and J lost 2 bases, with 13 bases between them. CDR3 length: 16 amino acids. Here the CDR3 DNA reads TGTGCCAGCAGTTTATTGCCCAGGGCGGGCAATCAGCCCCAGCATTTT. The encoded protein is CASSLLPRAGNQPQHF.

This clonotype was detected many times. The rearrangement uses TRBV2 and TRBJ1-5; maybe TRBD1 (6 bases). The germline V gene encodes CDR1 SNHLY and CDR2 FYNNEI. Trimming took off 4 bases at V and 7 bases at J, with 14 bases between the two ends. The CDR3 length is 14 residues. The CDR3 spells CASSVGTLEQPQHF. The CDR3 nucleotides read TGTGCCAGCAGTGTCGGGACACTTGAGCAGCCCCAGCATTTT.

This chain links TRBV7-2 with TRBJ2-7; D is perhaps TRBD1 (6 bases). Germline V gene sequence: CDR1 SGHTA, CDR2 FQGNSA. The V end was cut by 1 base, the J end by 4 bases, with 17 bases between. The CDR3 runs to 16 residues. The CDR3 region has the DNA TGTGCCAGCAGCTTAGGGGCCCAGGGGCAGAGTTACGAGCAGTACTTC. Amino acids: CASSLGAQGQSYEQYF.

This chain joins TRBV2 and TRBJ2-7, with 9 nucleotides matching TRBD1. Germline assignment: CDR1 SNHLY and CDR2 FYNNEI. The length of the CDR3 is 14 residues. With 5 bases clipped from V and 4 bases from J, the junction kept 6 bases outside the gene matches. CDR3 sequence reads: CASSLYRGPYEQYF. In DNA, the CDR3 is TGTGCCAGCAGTCTCTACAGGGGGCCGTACGAGCAGTACTTC.

The chain combines TRBV9 with TRBJ2-5; 10 bases line up with TRBD2. The J segment lost 4 bases and the V segment lost 4 bases, leaving 4 bases of the junction unmatched. The germline V gene encodes CDR1 SGDLS and CDR2 YYNGEE. CDR3 length equals 14 residues. The CDR3 is CASSPLAGRETQYF. In DNA form, the CDR3 reads TGTGCCAGCAGCCCACTAGCGGGGAGAGAGACCCAGTACTTC.

This clonotype was detected ten times or more. J is TRBJ1-1 and V is TRBV7-3; unclear D gene. The germline V gene has CDR1 SGHTA and CDR2 FQGTGA. V lost 5 bases to trimming and J lost 4 bases, with 11 bases between them. CDR3 length: 13 residues. The DNA of the CDR3 is TGTGCCAGCAGCATTCGACGGGGCACTGAAGCTTTCTTT. It yields the protein CASSIRRGTEAFF.

The rearrangement uses TRBV4-1 and TRBJ1-1; 9 nucleotides align to TRBD1. Germline CDR1 reads MGHRA; CDR2 reads YSYEKL. J lost 8 bases, V lost 5 bases, and 6 bases had no gene match. The CDR3 extends over 13 amino acids. The CDR3 bases are TGCGCCAGCAGCGCACAGGGGGCACGGGAAGCTTTCTTT. This gives the protein CASSAQGAREAFF.

This clonotype was detected ten times or more. The chain couples TRBV18 to TRBJ2-1; the D is unclear. Germline CDR1 and CDR2: KGHSH and LQKENI. The CDR3 runs 14 residues. Trimming stripped 4 bases from V and 5 bases from J, with 12 bases between. Written as DNA, the CDR3 is TGTGCCAGCTCACAAGCTACCTTAGACAATGAGCAGTTCTTC. It codes for CASSQATLDNEQFF.

This clonotype was recorded many times. The rearrangement links TRBV13 to TRBJ1-4; maybe TRBD1 (5 bases). The V gene's germline CDR1 is PRHDT and CDR2 FYEKMQ (reference sequence). This CDR3 has 17 residues. Trimming removed 2 bases at V and 4 bases at J, with 17 bases between. The CDR3 DNA sequence: TGTGCCAGCAGCTTACGGCCGAACCAGAGGGGTAATGAAAAACTGTTTTTT. Amino acids: CASSLRPNQRGNEKLFF.

This clonotype was detected a few times. The chain is built from TRBV19 and TRBJ2-6, with TRBD1 matching 7 bases. V lost 0 bases to trimming and J lost 1 base; unmatched junction nucleotides: 0. From germline, CDR1 is LNHDA and CDR2 SQIVND (reference sequence). CDR3 length: 16 residues. This CDR3 reads CASSIETGSGANVLTF. The CDR3 DNA follows: TGTGCCAGTAGTATAGAGACAGGGTCTGGGGCCAACGTCCTGACTTTC.

This clonotype was observed a handful of times. This rearrangement joins TRBV29-1 to TRBJ2-1, with 8 bases lining up with TRBD2. The CDR3 has 16 amino acids. CDR1 and CDR2 from the germline V gene are SQVTM and ANQGSEA. The junction had 14 bases not matched to a gene; V was cut back by 6 bases and J by 4 bases. CDR3 protein: CSVLSPGRGGYNEQFF. The DNA of the CDR3 is TGCAGCGTCCTAAGCCCGGGTCGGGGGGGATACAATGAGCAGTTCTTC.

Ten or more counts support this clonotype. The chain is built from TRBV7-8 and TRBJ1-3; no clear D. V was cut by 1 base and J by 4 bases, with 2 bases left in between. Germline loops: CDR1 SGHVS, CDR2 FQNEAQ. CDR3 length: 12 residues. For the CDR3, the DNA is TGTGCCAGCAGCTTAGGAGGAAACACCATATATTTT. Its translation: CASSLGGNTIYF.

This clonotype was recorded at least ten times. The V and J genes are TRBV19 and TRBJ2-3; TRBD1 agrees at 7 bases. CDR1 and CDR2 from the germline V gene are LNHDA and SQIVND (reference sequence). The trim removed 4 bases at V and 6 bases at J, leaving 10 bases unmatched. The CDR3 runs 15 residues. CDR3 DNA: TGTGCCAGTAGTACCCGGGACAGAGGCCTTGATACGCAGTATTTT. As protein: CASSTRDRGLDTQYF.

This chain joins TRBV11-2 and TRBJ2-5; 9 bases map to TRBD2. This CDR3 has 15 residues. Looked up from germline, CDR1 is SGHAT and CDR2 is FQNNGV. Unmatched junction bases numbered 4, after V lost 1 base and J lost 4 bases. The CDR3 DNA reads TGTGCCAGCAGCTTAGGCGGGAGGGCAGGAGAGACCCAGTACTTC. This codes for CASSLGGRAGETQYF. The entire variable domain, with the rest obtained from reference TRBV11-2 and TRBJ2-5, is as follows: EAGVAQSPRYKIIEKRQSVAFWCNPISGHATLYWYQQILGQGPKLLIQFQNNGVVDDSQLPKDRFSAERLKGVDSTLKIQPAKLEDSAVYLCASSLGGRAGETQYFGPGTRLLVL.

This clonotype was detected ten times or more. The chain joins TRBV7-8 to TRBJ2-1; tentative D call: TRBD1 (5 bases). From germline, CDR1 is SGHVS and CDR2 FQNEAQ. This CDR3 region has 17 residues. Between the trimmed V and J ends, which lost 1 base and 0 bases, there was a span of 13 bases. In nucleotides, the CDR3 is TGTGCCAGCAGCTTAGGGCTGGGGCAGAGCTCCTACAATGAGCAGTTCTTC. It specifies CASSLGLGQSSYNEQFF.

This clonotype appeared many times. The rearrangement links TRBV9 to TRBJ2-1, with 7 bases matching TRBD2. The CDR3 spans 15 residues. Germline V gene sequence: CDR1 SGDLS, CDR2 YYNGEE. Germline trimming cut 4 bases from V and 1 base from J; bases unmatched to any gene: 5. In DNA, the CDR3 is TGTGCCAGCAGCATACGCGGGGGTTCCTACAATGAGCAGTTCTTC. As protein: CASSIRGGSYNEQFF. Based on the CDR3 plus reference TRBV9 and TRBJ2-1, the full variable domain is DSGVTQTPKHLITATGQRVTLRCSPRSGDLSVYWYQQSLDQGLQFLIQYYNGEERAKGNILERFSAQQFPDLHSELNLSSLELGDSALYFCASSIRGGSYNEQFFGPGTRLTVL.

The chain has TRBV4-2 and TRBJ1-1; D gene uncertain. Trimming removed 0 bases from V and 0 bases from J, with 8 bases in between. There are 15 residues in the CDR3. CDR1 and CDR2 from the germline V gene are LGHNA and YNFKEQ. Here the CDR3 DNA reads TGTGCCAGCAGCCAAGACGTCAAGATGAACACTGAAGCTTTCTTT. Translated: CASSQDVKMNTEAFF.

The rearrangement uses TRBV19 and TRBJ1-1; maybe TRBD1 (6 bases). The length of the CDR3 is 14 residues. From germline, CDR1 is LNHDA and CDR2 SQIVND (reference sequence). V was shortened by 1 base and J by 7 bases, with 13 bases between the two germline ends. Here the CDR3 reads CASSIVQGKVEAFF. The CDR3 DNA follows: TGTGCCAGTAGTATAGTTCAGGGGAAGGTTGAAGCTTTCTTT. Supplemented by reference TRBV19 and TRBJ1-1, the full variable domain reads DGGITQSPKYLFRKEGQNVTLSCEQNLNHDAMYWYRQDPGQGLRLIYYSQIVNDFQKGDIAEGYSVSREKKESFPLTVTSAQKNPTAFYLCASSIVQGKVEAFFGQGTRLTVV.